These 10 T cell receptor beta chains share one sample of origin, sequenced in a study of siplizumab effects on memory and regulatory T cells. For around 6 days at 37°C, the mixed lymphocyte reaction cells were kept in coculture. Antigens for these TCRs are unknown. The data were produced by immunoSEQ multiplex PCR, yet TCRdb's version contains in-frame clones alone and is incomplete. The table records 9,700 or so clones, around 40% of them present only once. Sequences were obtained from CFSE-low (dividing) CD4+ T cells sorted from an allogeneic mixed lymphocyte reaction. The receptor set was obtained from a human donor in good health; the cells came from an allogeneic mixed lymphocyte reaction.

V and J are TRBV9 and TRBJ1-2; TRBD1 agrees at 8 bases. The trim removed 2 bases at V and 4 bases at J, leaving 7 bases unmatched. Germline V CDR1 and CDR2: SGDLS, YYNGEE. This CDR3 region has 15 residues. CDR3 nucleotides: TGTGCCAGCAGCGTCGGACAGGGACACAGCTATGGCTACACCTTC. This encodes CASSVGQGHSYGYTF.

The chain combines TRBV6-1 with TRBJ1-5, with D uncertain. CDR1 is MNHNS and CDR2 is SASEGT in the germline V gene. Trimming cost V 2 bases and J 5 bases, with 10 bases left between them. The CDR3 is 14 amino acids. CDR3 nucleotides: TGTGCCAGCAGTGAATCGGGCAGCCATCAGCCCCAGCATTTT. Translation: CASSESGSHQPQHF.

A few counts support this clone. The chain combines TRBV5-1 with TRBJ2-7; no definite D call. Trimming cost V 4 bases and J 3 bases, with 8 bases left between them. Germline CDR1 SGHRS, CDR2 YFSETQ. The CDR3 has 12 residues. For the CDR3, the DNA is TGCGCCAGCAGCCGCGACAACTACGAGCAGTACTTC. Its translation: CASSRDNYEQYF.

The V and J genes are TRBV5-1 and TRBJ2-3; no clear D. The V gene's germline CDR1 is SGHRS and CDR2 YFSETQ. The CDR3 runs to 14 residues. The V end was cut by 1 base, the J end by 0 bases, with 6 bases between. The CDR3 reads CASSLLTSTDTQYF. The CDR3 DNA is TGCGCCAGCAGCTTGCTAACTAGCACAGATACGCAGTATTTT. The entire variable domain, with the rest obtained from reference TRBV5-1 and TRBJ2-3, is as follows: KAGVTQTPRYLIKTRGQQVTLSCSPISGHRSVSWYQQTPGQGLQFLFEYFSETQRNKGNFPGRFSGRQFSNSRSEMNVSTLELGDSALYLCASSLLTSTDTQYFGPGTRLTVL.

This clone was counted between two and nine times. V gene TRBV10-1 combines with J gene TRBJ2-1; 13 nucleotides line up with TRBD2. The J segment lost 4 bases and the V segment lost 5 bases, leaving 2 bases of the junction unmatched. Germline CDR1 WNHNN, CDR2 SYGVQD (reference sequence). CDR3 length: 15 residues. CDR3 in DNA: TGCGCCAGCAGTATGACTAGCGGGGGGTACAATGAGCAGTTCTTC. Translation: CASSMTSGGYNEQFF.

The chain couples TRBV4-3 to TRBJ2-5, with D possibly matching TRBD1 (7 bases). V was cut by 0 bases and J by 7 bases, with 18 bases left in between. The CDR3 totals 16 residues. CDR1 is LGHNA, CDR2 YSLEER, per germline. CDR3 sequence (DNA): TGCGCCAGCAGCCAAGATCTCGGAGGGGGCGAAGGGACCCAGTACTTC. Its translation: CASSQDLGGGEGTQYF.

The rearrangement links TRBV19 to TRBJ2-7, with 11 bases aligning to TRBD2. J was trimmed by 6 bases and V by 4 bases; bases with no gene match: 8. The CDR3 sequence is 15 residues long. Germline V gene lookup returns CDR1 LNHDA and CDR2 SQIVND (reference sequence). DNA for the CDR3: TGTGCCAGTAGTAGTGGGAGACTAGCGGGAATCGAGCAGTACTTC. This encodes CASSSGRLAGIEQYF. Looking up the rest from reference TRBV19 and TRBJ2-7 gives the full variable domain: DGGITQSPKYLFRKEGQNVTLSCEQNLNHDAMYWYRQDPGQGLRLIYYSQIVNDFQKGDIAEGYSVSREKKESFPLTVTSAQKNPTAFYLCASSSGRLAGIEQYFGPGTRLTVT.

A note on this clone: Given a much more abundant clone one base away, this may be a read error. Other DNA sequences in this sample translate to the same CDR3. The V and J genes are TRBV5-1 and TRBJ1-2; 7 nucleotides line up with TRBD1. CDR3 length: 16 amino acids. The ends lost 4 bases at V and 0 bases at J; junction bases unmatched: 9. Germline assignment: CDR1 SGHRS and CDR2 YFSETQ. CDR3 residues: CASSQGTGAPNYGYTF. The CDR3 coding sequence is TGCGCCAGCAGCCAAGGAACAGGGGCTCCTAACTATGGCTACACCTTC.

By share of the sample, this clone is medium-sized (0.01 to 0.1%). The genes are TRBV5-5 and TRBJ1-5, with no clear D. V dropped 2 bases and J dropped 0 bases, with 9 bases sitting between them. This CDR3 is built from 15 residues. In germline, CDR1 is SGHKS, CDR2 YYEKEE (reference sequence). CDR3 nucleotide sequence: TGTGCCAGCAGCTTCCTCGGGGATAGCAATCAGCCCCAGCATTTT. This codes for CASSFLGDSNQPQHF.

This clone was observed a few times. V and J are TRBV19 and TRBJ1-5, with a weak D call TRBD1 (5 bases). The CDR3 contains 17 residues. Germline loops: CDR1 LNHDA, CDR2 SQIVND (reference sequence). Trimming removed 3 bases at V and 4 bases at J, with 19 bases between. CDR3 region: CASSMYLRGRGNQPQHF. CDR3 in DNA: TGTGCCAGTAGTATGTACCTCCGGGGCAGAGGAAATCAGCCCCAGCATTTT.